These 28 T cell receptor beta chains were sequenced from one sample in a study of neurological immune-mediated disorders. MiXCR was run by TCRdb on the 5' RACE reads, yielding one entry per CDR3 protein. The repertoire includes some 20,000 distinct CDR3 sequences, about 10% of them detected once, and 20% to 25% sits in the top ten. Sequencing used PBMCs. Every receptor here comes from a woman aged 55-69 years with HTLV-1-associated myelopathy (HAM/TSP).

This clonotype has a count of ten or more. The chain has TRBV20-1 and TRBJ2-1; weak D call: TRBD1 (6 bases). V was trimmed by 6 bases and J by 1 base, leaving 13 bases between them. This CDR3 region has 14 residues. The V gene's germline CDR1 is DFQATT and CDR2 SNEGSKA (reference sequence). CDR3: CSALDRSSYNEQFF. The CDR3 DNA sequence: TGCAGTGCGTTGGACAGATCTTCCTACAATGAGCAGTTCTTC.

This clonotype showed up many times. This chain joins TRBV20-1 and TRBJ2-3; TRBD2 matches 7 bases. The CDR3 runs 13 residues. Germline values: CDR1 DFQATT, CDR2 SNEGSKA (reference sequence). V trimming: 2 bases; J trimming: 8 bases; junction bases outside the gene matches: 7. The CDR3, as DNA: TGCAGTGCTAGACCTATGGGGGGGGGTACGCAGTATTTT. Translation gives CSARPMGGGTQYF.

This clonotype has at least ten counts. The chain uses TRBV6-4 and TRBJ1-1, with 7 bases that match TRBD1. Germline CDR1 is MRHNA and CDR2 is SNTAGT. The CDR3 contains 17 residues. Germline trimming cut 8 bases from V and 3 bases from J; bases unmatched to any gene: 18. The CDR3 sequence is CASELNRGQGEYTEAFF. The CDR3 nucleotides are TGTGCCAGCGAATTGAACAGGGGCCAGGGAGAGTACACTGAAGCTTTCTTT.

This clonotype was seen at least ten times. V is TRBV29-1 and J is TRBJ1-2, with D possibly TRBD1 on 5 matching bases. CDR3 length: 16 amino acids. V was shortened by 1 base and J by 4 bases, with 19 bases between the two germline ends. Germline V gene lookup returns CDR1 SQVTM and CDR2 ANQGSEA. CDR3: CSVEGGPGSRIYGYTF. The DNA of the CDR3 is TGCAGCGTTGAAGGGGGACCCGGGTCTCGGATCTATGGCTACACCTTC. Drawing the rest from reference TRBV29-1 and TRBJ1-2, the complete variable domain is SAVISQKPSRDICQRGTSLTIQCQVDSQVTMMFWYRQQPGQSLTLIATANQGSEATYESGFVIDKFPISRPNLTFSTLTVSNMSPEDSSIYLCSVEGGPGSRIYGYTFGSGTRLTVV.

In this sample, this clonotype turned up many times. The V and J genes are TRBV5-1 and TRBJ2-7; D is unclear. V was pared by 0 bases and J by 7 bases, with 11 bases between. CDR1 and CDR2 from the germline V gene are SGHRS and YFSETQ. This CDR3 comprises 13 residues. CDR3 coding DNA: TGCGCCAGCAGCTTGGATTTTGCTGCGGAGCAGTACTTC. Translating it yields CASSLDFAAEQYF.

This clonotype was seen ten or more times. The rearrangement uses TRBV30 and TRBJ2-7; D unresolved. The germline V gene encodes CDR1 GTSNPN and CDR2 SVGIG (reference sequence). CDR3 length equals 12 residues. Trimming cost V 0 bases and J 0 bases, with 3 bases left between them. The CDR3 DNA sequence: TGTGCCTGGAGTGTATCCTCCTACGAGCAGTACTTC. It yields the protein CAWSVSSYEQYF.

This clonotype appeared many times. The genes are TRBV20-1 and TRBJ1-2; D unresolved. The germline gives CDR1 DFQATT, CDR2 SNEGSKA (reference sequence). Trimming left V 1 base short and J 3 bases short, with 9 bases between. The CDR3 spans 13 residues. The CDR3 nucleotides are TGCAGTGCTAGAGTGGAGAAGGACTATGGCTACACCTTC. Protein product: CSARVEKDYGYTF.

This clonotype was recorded many times. This sequence joins TRBV20-1 and TRBJ2-5, with D possibly matching TRBD1 (5 bases). Germline-derived CDR1 and CDR2 are DFQATT and SNEGSKA (reference sequence). This CDR3 has 14 residues. Trimming left V 1 base short and J 5 bases short, with 14 bases between. CDR3 loop: CSARGGRVWETQYF. CDR3 nucleotide sequence: TGCAGTGCTAGAGGCGGCAGGGTGTGGGAGACCCAGTACTTC.

This clonotype has at least ten counts. The V gene is TRBV6-1, the J gene TRBJ1-1, with TRBD1 as a possible D gene (6 bases). The CDR3 is 14 residues long. Trimming left V 7 bases short and J 1 base short, with 13 bases between. CDR1 is MNHNS, CDR2 SASEGT, per germline. CDR3 in amino acids: CASTPRGGNTEAFF. CDR3 nucleotides: TGTGCCAGCACCCCAAGGGGGGGGAACACTGAAGCTTTCTTT.

This clonotype was recorded at least ten times. The J gene is TRBJ1-1, the V gene TRBV12-3 or TRBV12-4; D remains unclear. V was cut by 7 bases and J by 4 bases, with 16 bases left in between. The CDR3 runs 14 residues. In nucleotides, the CDR3 is TGTGCCAGCATCCCCTTCGAATCTAGCACTGAAGCTTTCTTT. It codes for CASIPFESSTEAFF.

This clonotype has ten or more counts. The chain couples TRBV20-1 to TRBJ1-6, with D maybe TRBD1 (6 bases). Germline CDR1 reads DFQATT; CDR2 reads SNEGSKA (reference sequence). The CDR3 length is 17 residues. Trimming left V 1 base short and J 0 bases short, with 13 bases between. CDR3 protein: CSARVGGRGSYNSPLHF. CDR3 bases: TGCAGTGCTAGAGTGGGGGGCCGGGGCTCCTATAATTCACCCCTCCACTTT.

This clonotype showed up many times. J is TRBJ2-1 and V is TRBV20-1, with TRBD2 matching 7 bases. The CDR3 extends over 14 amino acids. After removal of 6 bases from V and 4 bases from J, the junction contained 9 bases not matched to a gene. Germline-derived CDR1 and CDR2 are DFQATT and SNEGSKA (reference sequence). CDR3 sequence (DNA): TGCAGTGCCCTCGGTCTAGCGGATTACAATGAGCAGTTCTTC. It yields the protein CSALGLADYNEQFF.

This clonotype was picked up many times. The V call is TRBV12-3 or TRBV12-4, the J call TRBJ1-3, with no clear D. Trimming took off 6 bases at V and 2 bases at J, with 5 bases between the two ends. The CDR3 extends over 12 amino acids. This CDR3 reads CASRAPGNTIYF. The CDR3 DNA reads TGTGCCAGCAGAGCCCCTGGAAACACCATATATTTT.

This clonotype was seen at least ten times. The chain recombines TRBV20-1 with TRBJ2-5, with 9 nucleotides matching TRBD1. The germline CDR1 and CDR2 sequences are DFQATT and SNEGSKA (reference sequence). The CDR3 covers 16 residues. Trimming took 0 bases from V and 4 from J; bases not matched to a gene: 9. CDR3 bases: TGCAGTGCTAGAGAATGGGACAGGGCGCTATTAGAGACCCAGTACTTC. This codes for CSAREWDRALLETQYF.

Many counts were recorded for this clonotype. The chain carries TRBV5-1 and TRBJ2-7, with TRBD1 as a possible D gene (5 bases). Trimming shortened V by 2 bases and J by 5 bases, and 8 bases separated the two germline ends. The CDR3 totals 12 residues. CDR1 and CDR2 (germline): SGHRS, YFSETQ. CDR3 region: CASSFRRDEQYF. CDR3 in DNA: TGCGCCAGCAGCTTCCGCAGGGACGAGCAGTACTTC. Based on the CDR3 plus reference TRBV5-1 and TRBJ2-7, the full variable domain is KAGVTQTPRYLIKTRGQQVTLSCSPISGHRSVSWYQQTPGQGLQFLFEYFSETQRNKGNFPGRFSGRQFSNSRSEMNVSTLELGDSALYLCASSFRRDEQYFGPGTRLTVT.

This clonotype has at least ten counts. V gene TRBV9 combines with J gene TRBJ2-2; D call uncertain. Germline V gene data show CDR1 as SGDLS and CDR2 as YYNGEE. The germline V and J ends were trimmed by 0 bases and 6 bases, with 9 bases remaining between them. This CDR3 is 14 amino acids long. CDR3 sequence: CASSVDTRAGELFF. The CDR3 nucleotides read TGTGCCAGCAGCGTAGATACCAGAGCCGGGGAGCTGTTTTTT.

This clonotype was detected many times. The chain links TRBV9 to TRBJ2-1, with 7 bases lining up with TRBD2. The CDR3 is made up of 16 amino acids. V was pared by 0 bases and J by 2 bases, with 5 bases of the junction left unmatched. Germline lookup yields CDR1 SGDLS and CDR2 YYNGEE. The CDR3 DNA follows: TGTGCCAGCAGCGTAGGCAGCGGGGTCACCTACAATGAGCAGTTCTTC. Protein sequence: CASSVGSGVTYNEQFF. Full variable domain (missing parts from reference TRBV9 and TRBJ2-1): DSGVTQTPKHLITATGQRVTLRCSPRSGDLSVYWYQQSLDQGLQFLIQYYNGEERAKGNILERFSAQQFPDLHSELNLSSLELGDSALYFCASSVGSGVTYNEQFFGPGTRLTVL.

This clonotype has a count of ten or more. This rearrangement joins TRBV7-2 to TRBJ1-5; D is ambiguous. Germline CDR1 reads SGHTA; CDR2 reads FQGNSA. V lost 1 base to trimming and J lost 1 base, with 5 bases between them. The CDR3 runs 14 residues. As DNA, the CDR3 is TGTGCCAGCAGCTTAGGCATGAGCAATCAGCCCCAGCATTTT. It encodes CASSLGMSNQPQHF.

This clonotype occurred many times. The chain has TRBV2 and TRBJ1-1, with no clear D. V was trimmed by 6 bases and J by 4 bases, leaving 12 bases between them. The CDR3 loop spans 13 amino acids. Germline assignment: CDR1 SNHLY and CDR2 FYNNEI. The CDR3, as DNA: TGTGCCAGCAGCGGGCAGCAGTTCACTGAAGCTTTCTTT. Amino acid sequence: CASSGQQFTEAFF.

This clonotype was observed a single time. The chain employs TRBV5-1 and TRBJ2-1; a possible D gene is TRBD2 (6 bases). This CDR3 is 15 amino acids long. The V gene lost 4 bases and the J gene lost 0 bases, with 11 bases spanning the gap. Germline-derived CDR1 and CDR2 are SGHRS and YFSETQ. The CDR3 reads CASSPAGSSYNEQFF. DNA of the CDR3: TGCGCCAGCAGCCCAGCGGGCAGCTCCTACAATGAGCAGTTCTTC.

This clonotype was seen repeatedly, ten times or more. The chain couples TRBV20-1 to TRBJ2-5; D may match TRBD1 or TRBD2 (5 bases each). V shed 0 bases and J shed 4 bases, with 9 bases lying between them. This CDR3 has 13 residues. Germline V gene data show CDR1 as DFQATT and CDR2 as SNEGSKA (reference sequence). CDR3 DNA: TGCAGTGCTAGAGATCCGGGGCGAGAGACCCAGTACTTC. Its protein is CSARDPGRETQYF.

This chain's CDR3 is CSARDPPFGVLTDTQYF. DNA for the CDR3: TGCAGTGCTAGAGATCCGCCTTTTGGGGTCCTCACAGATACGCAGTATTTT. The chain employs TRBV20-1 and TRBJ2-3; D gene ambiguous. The V and J ends lost 0 bases and 2 bases respectively, with 18 bases between them. Germline CDR1 DFQATT, CDR2 SNEGSKA (reference sequence). CDR3 length equals 17 residues.

This clonotype was picked up many times. This chain connects TRBV12-3 or TRBV12-4 to TRBJ1-2; unclear D gene. V was cut by 3 bases and J by 4 bases, with 6 bases left in between. This CDR3 comprises 12 residues. CDR3 protein: CASSFTAYGYTF. In DNA form, the CDR3 reads TGTGCCAGCAGTTTCACAGCCTATGGCTACACCTTC.

The chain links TRBV18 to TRBJ1-1; D call uncertain. Looked up from germline, CDR1 is KGHSH and CDR2 is LQKENI. Deletions cut 3 bases from V and 4 bases from J, with 18 bases between. The CDR3 runs 16 residues. This CDR3 is CASSPGLSRRATEAFF. The CDR3, as DNA: TGTGCCAGCTCACCGGGCCTGTCCCGTCGGGCCACTGAAGCTTTCTTT. Full variable domain (rest looked up from reference TRBV18 and TRBJ1-1): NAGVMQNPRHLVRRRGQEARLRCSPMKGHSHVYWYRQLPEEGLKFMVYLQKENIIDESGMPKERFSAEFPKEGPSILRIQQVVRGDSAAYFCASSPGLSRRATEAFFGQGTRLTVV.

This clonotype was recorded many times. The genes are TRBV12-3 or TRBV12-4 and TRBJ2-1; unclear D gene. This CDR3 contains 13 residues. V lost 2 bases and J 5 bases, leaving 7 bases between the germline ends. CDR3 residues: CASSLLFNNEQFF. The CDR3, as DNA: TGTGCCAGCAGTTTATTGTTCAACAATGAGCAGTTCTTC.

This clonotype has ten or more counts. CDR3 sequence reads: CASSSWTTPNTEAFF. CDR3 sequence (DNA): TGTGCCAGCAGCTCGTGGACAACCCCGAACACTGAAGCTTTCTTT. The chain employs TRBV5-6 and TRBJ1-1; D is perhaps TRBD1 (5 bases). Trimming removed 3 bases at V and 1 base at J, with 13 bases between. The CDR3 spans 15 residues. The germline V gene has CDR1 SGHDT and CDR2 YYEEEE. The entire variable domain, with the rest obtained from reference TRBV5-6 and TRBJ1-1, is as follows: DAGVTQSPTHLIKTRGQQVTLRCSPKSGHDTVSWYQQALGQGPQFIFQYYEEEERQRGNFPDRFSGHQFPNYSSELNVNALLLGDSALYLCASSSWTTPNTEAFFGQGTRLTVV.

In its sample, this clonotype was seen many times. The chain uses TRBV11-2 and TRBJ2-7; 9 bases align to TRBD1. The CDR3 covers 15 residues. Germline CDR1 and CDR2: SGHAT and FQNNGV. V dropped 4 bases and J dropped 2; count of bases not matched to a gene: 6. CDR3 sequence: CASSSYRGLAYEQYF. The CDR3 DNA reads as TGTGCCAGCAGCTCTTACAGGGGGCTAGCCTACGAGCAGTACTTC.

In this sample, this clonotype turned up many times. V gene TRBV18 combines with J gene TRBJ2-5; 10 bases align to TRBD2. CDR3 length equals 17 residues. CDR1 and CDR2 (germline): KGHSH, LQKENI. J was trimmed by 4 bases and V by 6 bases; bases with no gene match: 14. As DNA, the CDR3 is TGTGCCAGCTCGCCCTCTAGAAGCGGGGGGGCCGCAGAGACCCAGTACTTC. It yields the protein CASSPSRSGGAAETQYF.